The entry that follows covers one TCR beta chain sequence. Study processing details: Estimates of nucleated cell counts were drawn from the amplification of reference gene primers. Profiling relied on immunoSEQ multiplex PCR, and the TCRdb table lists in-frame clones only, not all of them. That table is the source of V, J and clone size, and D and trimming were worked out from the DNA. This sample has 100,000 to 150,000 clones, with around 88% found just once. The source of the sample is a study of blood T cell repertoires in COVID-19. About the study: Material from acute and convalescent COVID-19 was sourced from the United States, Italy and Spain. Sources were T cells, B-cell-depleted T cells, or PBMCs; the material itself was cDNA or gDNA.

Sequencing used peripheral blood. This clonotype originated in a man in his forties or fifties with acute or convalescent COVID-19.

The CDR3 DNA reads as TGTGCCAGCAGCTTAGAGAGGGGGCCTGCCAAAAACATTCAGTACTTC. Protein product: CASSLERGPAKNIQYF. This chain connects TRBV7-4 to TRBJ2-4; TRBD1 matches 7 bases. The CDR3 has 16 amino acids. The V gene's germline CDR1 is SGHVT and CDR2 SQSDAQ. Trimming took 1 base from V and 1 from J; bases not matched to a gene: 4.